The rows below give T cell receptor beta chains drawn from one sample of a study of blood T cells in healthy people across ages. TCRdb re-called the 5' RACE reads with MiXCR, one entry per CDR3 protein. The table has hundreds of thousands of distinct CDR3 sequences, around 49% seen once. Sequences were obtained from blood. The receptors stem from a woman aged 60-75 years in good health. The CDR3 runs from the conserved cysteine through the conserved F or W. D genes are given only for firm matches. Size values are once, few and many counts, or a class for expanded clones, and some rows have none.

D gene	V gene	J gene	clone size	CDR3 DNA	CDR3 protein
TRBD1	TRBV3-1	TRBJ2-4	few	TGTGCCAGCAGCCAGACTCTACAGGGGGCTTACATTCAGTACTTC	CASSQTLQGAYIQYF
TRBD2	TRBV5-1	TRBJ2-1	few	TGCGCCAGCAGAAGAGGGACTAGCGTGTTAAGTGAGCAGTTCTTC	CASRRGTSVLSEQFF
-	TRBV25-1	TRBJ2-3	-	TGTGCCAGCAGTGAAACCCACCGCACAGATACGCAGTATTTT	CASSETHRTDTQYF
TRBD1	TRBV29-1	TRBJ2-6	few	TGCAGCGTTGTGGGGACAGGGCTTTCTGGGGCCAACGTCCTGACTTTC	CSVVGTGLSGANVLTF
TRBD2	TRBV5-1	TRBJ2-1	-	TGCGCCAGCAGCTTACGGACTAGCGGCTTCAGCTCCTACAATGAGCAGTTCTTC	CASSLRTSGFSSYNEQFF
-	TRBV12-3/TRBV12-4	TRBJ2-5	few	-	CASSSSGVGETQYF
TRBD1	TRBV20-1	TRBJ1-5	once	TGCAGTGCTTCCTTAGGGACAGGGGTAGGGCAGCCCCAGCATTTT	CSASLGTGVGQPQHF
TRBD1	TRBV20-1	TRBJ2-7	few	TGCAGTGCGGAACCGGGACAGGGGGACGAGCAGTACTTC	CSAEPGQGDEQYF
TRBD2	TRBV20-1	TRBJ2-3	few	TGCAGTGCCACCGGACTAGCGGACTACACAGATACGCAGTATTTT	CSATGLADYTDTQYF
TRBD2	TRBV2	TRBJ2-5	-	TGTGCCAGCACTCCGGGACTAGCGGGAGAGACCCAGTACTTC	CASTPGLAGETQYF
TRBD1	TRBV30	TRBJ2-7	-	TGTGCCTGGGCGGACAGGGGCAACTACGAGCAGTACTTC	CAWADRGNYEQYF